These T cell receptor beta chains were read from a single sample in a study of cytomegalovirus exposure and HLA in healthy donors. Method: immunoSEQ multiplex PCR; TCRdb's copy keeps in-frame clones and lacks some. This table holds about 360,000 clones, 70% to 90% found once. Material for sequencing was PBMCs. Receptors originate from a woman between 18 and 29 years old in good health and CMV-seronegative. Each CDR3 is given with its conserved first and last residue. D genes are given only for firm matches. The size field is filled for only some rows; it gives once, few, many or a size class.

clone size: few; J gene: TRBJ1-2; D gene: -; V gene: TRBV2; CDR3 DNA: TGTGCCAGCGTCCGGGACACCGAGAGCTATGGCTACACCTTC; CDR3 protein: CASVRDTESYGYTF
clone size: -; J gene: TRBJ1-2; D gene: -; V gene: TRBV6-5; CDR3 DNA: TGTGCCAGCAGTGACCCTAGGGGTAACTATGGCTACACCTTC; CDR3 protein: CASSDPRGNYGYTF
clone size: -; J gene: TRBJ2-1; D gene: TRBD2; V gene: TRBV27; CDR3 DNA: TGTGCCAGCAGTTTAGAAGCTAGCGGGGGTTGGGCGCACAATGAGCAGTTCTTC; CDR3 protein: CASSLEASGGWAHNEQFF
clone size: -; J gene: TRBJ2-2; D gene: TRBD2; V gene: TRBV9; CDR3 DNA: TGTGCCAGCAGCGTACATCACACCACTAGCGGGACTAACACCGGGGAGCTGTTTTTT; CDR3 protein: CASSVHHTTSGTNTGELFF
clone size: -; J gene: TRBJ2-1; D gene: -; V gene: TRBV5-4; CDR3 DNA: TGTGCCAGCAACTTGTTTTCAGGCAATGAGCAGTTCTTC; CDR3 protein: CASNLFSGNEQFF
clone size: -; J gene: TRBJ2-1; D gene: -; V gene: TRBV7-8; CDR3 DNA: TGTGCCAGCAGCTTAGTCCAGCGGGCCTACAATGAGCAGTTCTTC; CDR3 protein: CASSLVQRAYNEQFF
clone size: -; J gene: TRBJ2-2; D gene: -; V gene: TRBV5-1; CDR3 DNA: TGCGCCAGCAGCTTGATAACAACGAACACCGGGGAGCTGTTTTTT; CDR3 protein: CASSLITTNTGELFF
clone size: -; J gene: TRBJ2-7; D gene: -; V gene: TRBV2; CDR3 DNA: TGTGCCAGCAGATTACATCTTCTTTCCTACGAGCAGTACTTC; CDR3 protein: CASRLHLLSYEQYF
clone size: -; J gene: TRBJ2-1; D gene: TRBD2; V gene: TRBV27; CDR3 DNA: TGTGCCAGCAGTCCCCGCTATAACAGCGGGAGCTTATACAATGAGCAGTTCTTC; CDR3 protein: CASSPRYNSGSLYNEQFF
clone size: -; J gene: TRBJ2-1; D gene: -; V gene: TRBV4-1; CDR3 DNA: TGCGCCAGCAGCCAATCCGGGACATTGACCTACAATGAGCAGTTCTTC; CDR3 protein: CASSQSGTLTYNEQFF
clone size: -; J gene: TRBJ1-1; D gene: TRBD1; V gene: TRBV18; CDR3 DNA: TGTGCCAGCTCAGTCCAACAGGGGGAAGTGACTGAAGCTTTCTTT; CDR3 protein: CASSVQQGEVTEAFF
clone size: -; J gene: TRBJ1-2; D gene: TRBD1; V gene: TRBV2; CDR3 DNA: TGTGCCAGCAGTGACGGACAGGGGGATGGCGGCTACACCTTC; CDR3 protein: CASSDGQGDGGYTF
clone size: -; J gene: TRBJ2-7; D gene: TRBD2; V gene: TRBV27; CDR3 DNA: TGTGCCAGCAGTCCTATGCCCTCCTTAACTAGCGGCTCCTACGAGCAGTACTTC; CDR3 protein: CASSPMPSLTSGSYEQYF
clone size: -; J gene: TRBJ1-5; D gene: TRBD1; V gene: TRBV19; CDR3 DNA: TGTGCCAGTAGTATACCTCGGACAGGCTCAGGGCCCCAGCATTTT; CDR3 protein: CASSIPRTGSGPQHF
clone size: -; J gene: TRBJ2-7; D gene: -; V gene: TRBV28; CDR3 DNA: TGTGCCAGCAGCCGTTACGAGCAGTACTTC; CDR3 protein: CASSRYEQYF
clone size: -; J gene: TRBJ2-3; D gene: -; V gene: TRBV6-1; CDR3 DNA: TGTGCCAGCAGTGAAGGGAACGGTGTGGGCTTATTGGGGGGTTTT; CDR3 protein: CASSEGNGVGLLGGF
clone size: -; J gene: TRBJ1-1; D gene: TRBD1; V gene: TRBV28; CDR3 DNA: TGTGCCAGCAGTCCCCGACAGGGTCGGACTGAAGCTTTCTTT; CDR3 protein: CASSPRQGRTEAFF